This TCR beta chain was observed in a study of T cells in Graves' hyperthyroidism and ophthalmopathy. This CDR3 spans 13 amino acids. Germline CDR1 GTSNPN, CDR2 SVGIG (reference sequence). Trimming took 0 bases from V and 1 from J, leaving 6 bases between them. What was amplified from RNA transcripts were TCR beta CDR3 regions. The TCR CDR3 was amplified in a first-round RT-PCR using the HTBI primer set. TCRdb independently ran MiXCR on the multiplex PCR reads; one entry per CDR3 protein. The sample shows roughly 500,000 distinct CDR3 sequences, around 43% of them seen only once. This clonotype came up a few times.

The chain carries TRBV30 and TRBJ1-1; D gene uncertain. The TCR was taken from an adult woman with Graves' disease, either hyperthyroidism or ophthalmopathy (not recorded which). Sequenced sample: peripheral blood or thyroid tissue (not recorded which). CDR3 in DNA: TGTGCCTGGAGTGTAACTGCGAACACTGAAGCTTTCTTT. It codes for CAWSVTANTEAFF.